This T cell receptor beta chain emerged from a study of T-cell reconstitution after alpha-beta-depleted transplantation in children. Whole-study results and caveats: Surviving thymic progenitors and recipient T cells were the source of high TCRbeta diversity at day 60 in some patients.

As it was prepared, the TCRbeta library received unique molecular identifiers. TCRdb recomputed calls from the PCR reads with MiXCR, one row per CDR3 protein. The sample has almost 500,000 distinct CDR3 sequences; 10% to 13% are singletons. In this sample, this clonotype turned up many times. Antigen specificity is unknown. The receptor comes from a child under 10 years old with inherited bone marrow failure, due to receive a stem cell transplant. Sequencing used PBMCs, obtained before TCRalphabeta/CD19-depleted stem cell transplant.

CDR3 DNA: TGCAGTGCTAGAGATCGTGGGTCAGGGATCGGTGAAAAACTGTTTTTT. Translated, it gives CSARDRGSGIGEKLFF. The chain employs TRBV20-1 and TRBJ1-4, with D perhaps matching TRBD1 (5 bases). Trimming took off 0 bases at V and 7 bases at J, with 18 bases between the two ends. The V gene's germline CDR1 is DFQATT and CDR2 SNEGSKA (reference sequence). CDR3 length equals 16 residues.